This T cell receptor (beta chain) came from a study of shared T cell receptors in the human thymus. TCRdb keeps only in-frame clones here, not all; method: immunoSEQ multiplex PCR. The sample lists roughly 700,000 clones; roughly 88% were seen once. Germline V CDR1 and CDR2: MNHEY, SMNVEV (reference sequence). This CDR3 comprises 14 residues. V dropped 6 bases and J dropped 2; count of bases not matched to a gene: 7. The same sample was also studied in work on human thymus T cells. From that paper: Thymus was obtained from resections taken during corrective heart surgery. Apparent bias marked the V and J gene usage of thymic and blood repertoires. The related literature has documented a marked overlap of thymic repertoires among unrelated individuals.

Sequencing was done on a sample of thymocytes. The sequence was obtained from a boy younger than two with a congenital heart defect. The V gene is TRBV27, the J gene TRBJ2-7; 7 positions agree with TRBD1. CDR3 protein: CASSSGGQPYEQYF. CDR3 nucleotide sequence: TGTGCCAGCAGCTCAGGGGGACAGCCCTACGAGCAGTACTTC.